These T cell receptor beta chains were read from a single sample in a study of patients and donors after allogeneic stem cell transplantation. TCRdb used MiXCR to reprocess the RT-PCR reads, holding one entry per CDR3 protein. The table has under 200,000 distinct CDR3 sequences, more than 20% seen once; the top ten hold 26%. Sequenced: blood, either unsorted or a sorted T cell fraction (not recorded which). Receptors originate from a human donor who was either an allogeneic HSCT recipient or a stem cell or donor lymphocyte infusion donor (not recorded which). It is not recorded whose cells these are; they may come from a transplant donor. Each CDR3 is given with its conserved first and last residue. The D gene is left open where the match is weak. Only some rows state a clone size, as once, few, many or a class for expanded clones.

TRBJ2-2,TRBV18,.,.,TGTGCCAGCTCACCACCCGACACCGGGGAGCTGTTTTTT,CASSPPDTGELFF
TRBJ1-5,TRBV7-8,TRBD1,.,TGTGCCAGCAGCACCCGGACAGGGTTGGAGCAGCCCCAGCATTTT,CASSTRTGLEQPQHF
TRBJ1-1,TRBV29-1,TRBD1,.,TGCTCAGGGGGCGAAGACACTGAAGCTTTCTTT,CSGGEDTEAFF
TRBJ1-2,TRBV4-2,.,.,TGTGCCAGCAGCCAAGCGGTCGGGACCGGGGCTGGCTACACCTTC,CASSQAVGTGAGYTF
TRBJ1-2,TRBV28,.,.,TGTGCCAGCAGATTTAGGGGAGGAGATGGCTACACCTTC,CASRFRGGDGYTF
TRBJ1-1,TRBV4-1,.,few,TGCGCCAGCAGCCAACCGCAGGGTTTTAACACTGAAGCTTTCTTT,CASSQPQGFNTEAFF
TRBJ2-3,TRBV12-3/TRBV12-4,.,.,TGTGCCAGCAGTATCAGAGAGTGGCGAGATACGCAGTATTTT,CASSIREWRDTQYF
TRBJ2-7,TRBV20-1,.,.,TGCAGTGCACGGGGCCTACGGCCCCCGTCTTCTGGGCAGTACTTC,CSARGLRPPSSGQYF
TRBJ2-1,TRBV12-5,TRBD2,few,TGTGCTAGTGGTTTGATGGGACTAGCGGCGAATGAGCAGTTCTTC,CASGLMGLAANEQFF
TRBJ1-3,TRBV2,.,.,TGTGCCAGCGGCCCTTCTCGGGGAAACACCATATATTTT,CASGPSRGNTIYF
TRBJ1-2,TRBV3-1,.,many,TGTGCCAGCAGCCAAGTTTATACGGGCTTTGGCTACACCTTC,CASSQVYTGFGYTF
TRBJ2-3,TRBV11-2,.,few,TGTGCCAGCAGCGGACGCGGACTACCGAGGGGAGATACGCAGTATTTT,CASSGRGLPRGDTQYF
TRBJ2-7,TRBV7-9,.,.,TGTGCCAGCAGCCCCCTCCGGTTTGGGGCCCACGAGCAGTACTTC,CASSPLRFGAHEQYF
TRBJ1-4,TRBV7-6,.,many,TGTGCCAGCAGTCGTTCTGACAGATTTAATGAAAAACTGTTTTTT,CASSRSDRFNEKLFF
TRBJ1-5,TRBV27,.,.,TGTGCCAGCAGTTTAAAAGAGCGACAGCCCCAGCATTTT,CASSLKERQPQHF
TRBJ1-1,TRBV29-1,.,many,TGCAGCGTTGAGGAAGCTTTCTTT,CSVEEAFF
TRBJ2-4,TRBV12-3/TRBV12-4,.,once,TGTGCCAGCAGGGCTGAGTTAGCCAAAAACATTCAGTACTTC,CASRAELAKNIQYF
TRBJ1-1,TRBV4-1,TRBD1,few,TGCGCCAGCAGCCGGGGGACAGGGGACACTGAAGCTTTCTTT,CASSRGTGDTEAFF
TRBJ1-5,TRBV5-1,.,few,TGCGCCAGCAGCAACGGGGCTAATCAGCCCCAGCATTTT,CASSNGANQPQHF
TRBJ2-1,TRBV7-7,TRBD1,.,TGTGCTAGCAGCACCGCAGGGGGTGTGCAGTTCTTC,CASSTAGGVQFF
TRBJ2-7,TRBV6-5,.,.,TGTGCCAGCAGTTACTCTCCGGGGGGACACAACTACGAGCAGTACTTC,CASSYSPGGHNYEQYF
TRBJ1-2,TRBV29-1,.,.,TGCAGCGTTCCCGACAGCACCGCATTTAACTATGGCTACACCTTC,CSVPDSTAFNYGYTF
TRBJ1-1,TRBV29-1,.,many,TGCAGCGGCCTGACTAATTCGAACACTGAAGCTTTCTTT,CSGLTNSNTEAFF
TRBJ2-1,TRBV9,TRBD1,.,TGTGCCAGCAGCGTTACGGGACAGGGGATCAATGAGCAGTTCTTC,CASSVTGQGINEQFF
TRBJ2-2,TRBV7-8,.,.,TGTGCCAGCAGCTTAAAATGGTGGGCAGACGCGAACACCGGGGAGCTGTTTTTT,CASSLKWWADANTGELFF
TRBJ2-1,TRBV20-1,.,.,TGCAGTGCGCGACCGAATCTAGCGCCGTTCAATGAGCAGTTCTTC,CSARPNLAPFNEQFF
TRBJ2-7,TRBV5-1,TRBD2,many,TGCGCCAGCAGCTTCTCACTAGCGGAAGAGCAGTACTTC,CASSFSLAEEQYF
TRBJ2-2,TRBV15,TRBD2,few,TGTGCCACCAGCAGGACTAGCGGGGCCGGGGAGCTGTTTTTT,CATSRTSGAGELFF
TRBJ2-3,TRBV6-6,.,few,TGTGCCAGCAGCCCGCCGGGCCGCACAGATACGCAGTATTTT,CASSPPGRTDTQYF
TRBJ2-3,TRBV7-7,.,once,TGTGCTAGCAGCTTAATGGGGTCTGGTACGCAGTATTTT,CASSLMGSGTQYF
TRBJ1-2,TRBV5-1,.,few,TGCGCCAGCAGCTTGGGTGGCATCCCGCACACCTTC,CASSLGGIPHTF
TRBJ2-7,TRBV27,TRBD2,.,TGTGCCAGCTGGGGGGGTACTACGACCTACGAGCAGTACTTC,CASWGGTTTYEQYF
TRBJ1-2,TRBV20-1,.,few,TGCAGTGCTAGAGATCCCGTCCGGTATGGCTACACCTTC,CSARDPVRYGYTF
TRBJ2-7,TRBV20-1,.,few,TGCAGTGCTAGAGAGGAAGGGAAAAGCTACGAGCAGTACTTC,CSAREEGKSYEQYF
TRBJ1-1,TRBV6-6,.,few,TGTGCCAGCGACAGGTCTCCTCTCGGGACTGAAGCTTTCTTT,CASDRSPLGTEAFF
TRBJ2-1,TRBV9,.,few,TGTGCCAGCAGCGTAGAGGTTGACTATGAGCAGTTCTTC,CASSVEVDYEQFF
TRBJ1-5,TRBV5-1,.,.,TGCGCCAGCAGCTTGGGCTTATCTCAGCCCCAGCATTTT,CASSLGLSQPQHF
TRBJ1-3,TRBV12-3/TRBV12-4,.,few,TGTGCCAGCAGTTTGGGGGGCTGGAGCTCTGGAAACACCATATATTTT,CASSLGGWSSGNTIYF
TRBJ2-1,TRBV5-1,.,few,TGCGCCAGCAGCTTGGTTCCGGGTTACAATGAGCAGTTCTTC,CASSLVPGYNEQFF
TRBJ2-1,TRBV20-1,.,.,TGCAGTGCCATAACCGTTCAGGGGAAGGTGGACAATGAGCAGTTCTTC,CSAITVQGKVDNEQFF
TRBJ1-1,TRBV12-3/TRBV12-4,.,few,TGTGCCAGCAGTTTAGATTGGTATGAAGCTTTCTTT,CASSLDWYEAFF
TRBJ2-7,TRBV2,.,.,TGTGCCAGCAGGCCCGGAAGCTACGAGCAGTACTTC,CASRPGSYEQYF
TRBJ1-2,TRBV3-1,.,few,TGTGCCAGCAGCCAAGACACAGGGCCCGGCTACACCTTC,CASSQDTGPGYTF
TRBJ2-2,TRBV7-3,.,.,TGTGCCAGCAGTTATATGAGCACCGGGGAGCTGTTTTTT,CASSYMSTGELFF
TRBJ2-1,TRBV20-1,TRBD2,.,TGCAGTGTTTTGCGGGAGAGCAGCAATGAGCAGTTCTTC,CSVLRESSNEQFF
TRBJ1-1,TRBV20-1,.,few,TGCAGTGCTAGCGTTAAGAACACTGAAGCTTTCTTT,CSASVKNTEAFF
TRBJ1-5,TRBV12-3/TRBV12-4,.,few,TGTGCCAGCAGTTTAGAGCGGGCAGGGAATCAGCCCCAGCATTTT,CASSLERAGNQPQHF
TRBJ2-2,TRBV7-3,.,.,TGTGCCAGCAGCTCCCCGGGTTCCGGGGAGCTGTTTTTT,CASSSPGSGELFF
TRBJ2-1,TRBV12-3/TRBV12-4,TRBD2,.,TGTGCCAGCAGTTTAGTGGGAGGGCCGCACAATGAGCAGTTCTTC,CASSLVGGPHNEQFF
TRBJ2-5,TRBV7-2,.,.,TGTGCCAGCAGCCTCCCCTATCTGGGGACCCAGTACTTC,CASSLPYLGTQYF
TRBJ2-2,TRBV2,.,few,TGTGCCAGCAGTGAAGATCGGCAGAACACCGGGGAGCTGTTTTTT,CASSEDRQNTGELFF
TRBJ1-1,TRBV7-3,.,.,TGTGCCAGCAGCTTAACGTTTTCTAGCACTGAAGCTTTCTTT,CASSLTFSSTEAFF
TRBJ1-2,TRBV5-1,TRBD1,many,TGCGCCAGCAGCTTAGATTACAGGGGCTATGGCTACACCTTC,CASSLDYRGYGYTF
TRBJ1-5,TRBV10-3,.,few,TGTGCCATCAGTGAGGAAGCCTATAGCAATCAGCCCCAGCATTTT,CAISEEAYSNQPQHF
TRBJ1-2,TRBV30,TRBD1,few,TGTGCCTGGAGTGTATTTGGGGACAGGGGTTTTTTTGGCTACACCTTC,CAWSVFGDRGFFGYTF
TRBJ2-2,TRBV7-2,.,.,TGTGCCAGCAGCATAGGGAGATCCGGGGAGCTGTTTTTT,CASSIGRSGELFF
TRBJ1-4,TRBV10-3,.,few,TGTGCCATCAGTGAGTCGTCAGTTAATGAAAAACTGTTTTTT,CAISESSVNEKLFF
TRBJ2-7,TRBV12-3/TRBV12-4,.,.,TGTGCCAGCAGTCCCAGATATTACGAGCAGTACTTC,CASSPRYYEQYF
TRBJ2-3,TRBV20-1,.,.,TGCAGTGCGAAACGACCATGGGGCAGTAGATTCTCAGATACGCAGTATTTT,CSAKRPWGSRFSDTQYF